The 11 T cell receptor beta chains given below trace back to one sample, sequenced in a study of blood T cell repertoires in COVID-19. Some clones are missing from TCRdb's copy, which holds only in-frame ones; the method was immunoSEQ multiplex PCR. The repertoire has about 170,000 clones, about 80% of them found once; the top ten carry about 1.9%. Sequencing was performed on peripheral blood. These receptors were taken from a woman aged 80 or over with acute or convalescent COVID-19.

Only one count was recorded for this clone. V is TRBV5-1 and J is TRBJ2-1, with 10 bases identical to TRBD2. Per germline, CDR1 SGHRS and CDR2 YFSETQ. Trimming took 3 bases from V and 9 from J; bases not matched to a gene: 9. The CDR3 is made up of 15 amino acids. This CDR3 is CASSWESGRGSEQFF. The CDR3 DNA reads TGCGCCAGCAGCTGGGAAAGCGGGAGGGGAAGTGAGCAGTTCTTC.

This clone was detected a few times. The rearrangement links TRBV15 to TRBJ1-4, with D possibly being TRBD1 (6 bases). Germline V gives CDR1 LNHNV, CDR2 YYDKDF (reference sequence). This CDR3 is 15 amino acids long. V gave up 2 bases and J gave up 7 bases, with 14 bases separating them. The CDR3 DNA reads as TGTGCCACCAGCAGACAGACAGGTGAATCTGAAAAACTGTTTTTT. Its translation is CATSRQTGESEKLFF. The full variable domain, rest sourced from reference TRBV15 and TRBJ1-4, is DAMVIQNPRYQVTQFGKPVTLSCSQTLNHNVMYWYQQKSSQAPKLLFHYYDKDFNNEADTPDNFQSRRPNTSFCFLDIRSPGLGDTAMYLCATSRQTGESEKLFFGSGTQLSVL.

The chain recombines TRBV10-1 with TRBJ2-2, with 8 bases identical to TRBD1. Trimming at V came to 5 bases and at J to 5 bases, leaving 13 bases not matched to a gene. Per the germline V gene, CDR1 is WNHNN and CDR2 is SYGVQD (reference sequence). This CDR3 is built from 17 residues. The CDR3 DNA is TGCGCCAGCAGTCAAGACTTTGGACAGGGTAGGACCGGGGAGCTGTTTTTT. It translates to CASSQDFGQGRTGELFF.

V and J are TRBV28 and TRBJ1-2, with D perhaps matching TRBD1 (5 bases). The germline V gene encodes CDR1 MDHEN and CDR2 SYDVKM. V lost 4 bases to trimming and J lost 2 bases, with 17 bases between them. The CDR3 contains 16 residues. As DNA, the CDR3 is TGTGCCAGCAGTTCCCTATCCCCGGCAGGGAACTATGGCTACACCTTC. Residues: CASSSLSPAGNYGYTF.

J is TRBJ2-1 and V is TRBV6-2 or TRBV6-3; 8 nucleotides line up with TRBD2. Germline CDR1 reads MNHEY; CDR2 reads SVGEGT. The CDR3 contains 16 residues. J was trimmed by 8 bases and V by 2 bases; bases with no gene match: 11. This CDR3 is CASSYGLAGVEYEQFF. Written as DNA, the CDR3 is TGTGCCAGCAGTTACGGTCTAGCGGGCGTGGAATATGAGCAGTTCTTC.

The CDR3 protein is CASSLATGSGNTIYF. CDR3 nucleotides: TGCGCCAGCAGCTTAGCCACCGGGTCTGGAAACACCATATATTTT. V and J are TRBV5-1 and TRBJ1-3; D not certain. The CDR3 has 15 amino acids. V was cut by 2 bases and J by 1 base, with 10 bases left in between. CDR1 and CDR2 from the germline V gene are SGHRS and YFSETQ.

In regard to this clone: Other nucleotide sequences from this sample produce the same CDR3. The gene calls are TRBV9 and TRBJ2-1, with 12 bases fitting TRBD1. Germline CDR1 and CDR2: SGDLS and YYNGEE. The CDR3 consists of 15 residues. With V trimmed by 2 bases and J by 4 bases, 1 base remained unmatched. The CDR3 spells CASSVGQGAYNEQFF. CDR3 DNA: TGTGCCAGCAGCGTGGGACAGGGGGCATACAATGAGCAGTTCTTC.

In its sample, this clone was seen a few times. The chain uses TRBV5-1 and TRBJ2-1, with 8 nucleotides matching TRBD2. J was trimmed by 5 bases and V by 5 bases; bases with no gene match: 6. The germline CDR1 and CDR2 sequences are SGHRS and YFSETQ. The CDR3 length is 14 residues. CDR3 protein: CASRHSGTNNEQFF. CDR3 nucleotides: TGCGCCAGCAGACATAGCGGGACTAACAATGAGCAGTTCTTC.

V usage is TRBV3-1 (or the pseudogene TRBV3-2) and J usage is TRBJ2-3; D is uncertain. Trimming pared 2 bases from V and 0 bases from J, leaving 6 bases between. The CDR3 has 14 amino acids. The germline gives CDR1 LGHDT, CDR2 YNNKEL (reference sequence). This CDR3 reads CASSQQASTDTQYF. The CDR3 coding sequence is TGTGCCAGCAGCCAACAGGCGAGCACAGATACGCAGTATTTT.

The CDR3 nucleotides read TGTGCCAGCTCATCTACCAACACAGATACGCAGTATTTT. Protein: CASSSTNTDTQYF. This sequence joins TRBV18 and TRBJ2-3; D is uncertain. V was clipped by 5 bases and J by 2 bases, with 8 bases between them. Germline CDR1 KGHSH, CDR2 LQKENI. There are 13 residues in the CDR3.

The chain employs TRBV18 and TRBJ1-1; TRBD1 matches 7 bases. The CDR3 extends over 14 amino acids. From germline, CDR1 is KGHSH and CDR2 LQKENI. V was pared by 4 bases and J by 6 bases, with 8 bases of the junction left unmatched. As DNA, the CDR3 is TGTGCCAGCTCACAGCAGGGGGTATTAGCTGAAGCTTTCTTT. Protein sequence: CASSQQGVLAEAFF. Looking up the rest from reference TRBV18 and TRBJ1-1 gives the full variable domain: NAGVMQNPRHLVRRRGQEARLRCSPMKGHSHVYWYRQLPEEGLKFMVYLQKENIIDESGMPKERFSAEFPKEGPSILRIQQVVRGDSAAYFCASSQQGVLAEAFFGQGTRLTVV.